These 21 T cell receptor beta chains came from one sample sequenced in a study of T cell clonotyping in hematopoietic cell transplantation. The time point here: recipient sample about 28 days before transplant, after cytoreduction. The table came from immunoSEQ multiplex PCR; TCRdb's copy has only in-frame clones and leaves some out. The table shows around 21,000 clones, with about 80% occurring only once. The specimen was peripheral blood mononuclear cells, collected before stem cell transplant. The receptors shown here come from a man aged 55 to 69 with acute myeloid leukemia. Some clones in this sample may be carry-over from other donors' samples.

The chain couples TRBV4-3 to TRBJ2-2; a possible D gene is TRBD1 (6 bases). With 1 base removed from V and 2 bases from J, the gap between germline ends came to 14 bases. CDR3 size: 17 residues. Germline CDR1 reads LGHNA; CDR2 reads YSLEER. The CDR3 here is CASSQVHGTLNTGELFF. The CDR3 DNA is TGCGCCAGCAGCCAAGTTCACGGGACATTAAACACCGGGGAGCTGTTTTTT.

The rearrangement joins TRBV21-1 to TRBJ2-1; the D call TRBD2 from the table was never checked on the DNA. TRBV21-1 is assigned pseudogene status. This CDR3 has 16 residues. The CDR3 region has the DNA TGTGCCAGCAGCAAAGCGTCTAGCGGTAGCTACAATGAGCAGTTCTTC. This gives the protein CASSKASSGSYNEQFF.

The V and J genes are TRBV6-5 and TRBJ2-5; D uncertain. Germline CDR1 is MNHEY and CDR2 is SVGAGI. The ends were cut back, 5 bases at V and 2 bases at J, with 12 bases in the middle. CDR3 length: 14 amino acids. The CDR3 DNA is TGTGCCAGCAGTCCATGGACGGAGCAAGAGACCCAGTACTTC. Translation gives CASSPWTEQETQYF.

The chain joins TRBV4-1 to TRBJ1-3; the match to TRBD1 covers 10 bases. V trimming: 4 bases; J trimming: 3 bases; junction bases outside the gene matches: 3. Germline assignment: CDR1 MGHRA and CDR2 YSYEKL. This CDR3 region has 15 residues. CDR3 sequence reads: CASSPGTGDGNTIYF. The DNA for the CDR3 is TGCGCCAGCAGCCCCGGGACAGGGGATGGAAACACCATATATTTT.

V and J are TRBV27 and TRBJ1-5, with D possibly being TRBD1 (5 bases). Germline CDR1 reads MNHEY; CDR2 reads SMNVEV (reference sequence). The ends were cut back, 3 bases at V and 9 bases at J, with 15 bases in the middle. The CDR3 loop spans 14 amino acids. The CDR3: CASSFVAEQAPQHF. The CDR3 DNA sequence: TGTGCCAGCAGTTTTGTGGCAGAACAGGCGCCCCAGCATTTT.

This chain uses TRBV5-4 with TRBJ2-1; D might be TRBD2 (5 bases). Trimming removed 3 bases at V and 10 bases at J, with 14 bases between. The CDR3 spans 13 residues. Germline V CDR1 and CDR2: SGHNT, YYREEE (reference sequence). The CDR3 reads CASSSLVTGEQFF. The CDR3, as DNA: TGTGCCAGCAGCTCTCTGGTAACGGGGGAGCAGTTCTTC.

The genes are TRBV4-3 and TRBJ2-7; 7 positions agree with TRBD1. The germline V gene encodes CDR1 LGHNA and CDR2 YSLEER. The CDR3 sequence is 18 residues long. J was trimmed by 4 bases and V by 0 bases; bases with no gene match: 15. The CDR3 is CASSQDLNTGVSSYEQYF. In nucleotides, the CDR3 is TGCGCCAGCAGCCAAGACCTGAACACAGGGGTTTCTTCTTACGAGCAGTACTTC.

V gene TRBV2 combines with J gene TRBJ1-1, with a possible D match to TRBD1 (6 bases). The germline V and J ends were trimmed by 8 bases and 2 bases, with 12 bases remaining between them. The CDR3 runs to 13 residues. The germline gives CDR1 SNHLY, CDR2 FYNNEI. CDR3 DNA sequence: TGTGCCAGCGGCAGACAGGTAAACACTGAAGCTTTCTTT. It codes for CASGRQVNTEAFF.

V gene TRBV6-5 combines with J gene TRBJ1-2; 8 positions match TRBD1. CDR1 and CDR2 (germline): MNHEY, SVGAGI. The CDR3 sequence is 13 residues long. V was clipped by 7 bases and J by 6 bases; unmatched bases: 7. The CDR3 DNA follows: TGTGCCAGCACCTCCCAGGGGGCAGATGGCTACACCTTC. Its protein is CASTSQGADGYTF.

The V gene is TRBV6-9, the J gene TRBJ1-6; the D gene is possibly TRBD1 (6 bases). The CDR3 contains 15 residues. Trimming removed 2 bases from V and 8 bases from J, with 13 bases in between. From germline, CDR1 is MNHGY and CDR2 SVAAGI. The CDR3 nucleotides are TGTGCCAGCAGTTATCAGAGACAGGTCTATTCACCCCTCCACTTT. This sequence encodes CASSYQRQVYSPLHF.

V and J are TRBV7-8 and TRBJ1-2; D perhaps matches TRBD1 (5 bases). The CDR3 consists of 15 residues. Trimming shortened V by 0 bases and J by 8 bases, and 16 bases separated the two germline ends. The germline V gene encodes CDR1 SGHVS and CDR2 FQNEAQ. The CDR3 reads CASSLAAGTYGGYTF. For the CDR3, the DNA is TGTGCCAGCAGCTTAGCGGCAGGGACGTACGGGGGCTACACCTTC. Together with reference TRBV7-8 and TRBJ1-2, the CDR3 gives the full variable domain: GAGVSQSPRYKVAKRGQDVALRCDPISGHVSLFWYQQALGQGPEFLTYFQNEAQLDKSGLPSDRFFAERPEGSVSTLKIQRTQQEDSAVYLCASSLAAGTYGGYTFGSGTRLTVV.

The chain joins TRBV7-6 to TRBJ1-3, with TRBD1 as a possible D gene (5 bases). The CDR3 is made up of 16 amino acids. The germline gives CDR1 SGHVS, CDR2 FNYEAQ. The ends were cut back, 5 bases at V and 2 bases at J, with 16 bases in the middle. This chain's CDR3 is CASSASQGGAGNTIYF. In DNA, the CDR3 is TGTGCCAGCAGCGCGTCCCAGGGAGGGGCTGGAAACACCATATATTTT.

The chain is built from TRBV7-9 and TRBJ1-4, with D possibly TRBD1 on 5 matching bases. V was pared by 5 bases and J by 11 bases, with 18 bases between. The CDR3 totals 14 residues. Germline V CDR1 and CDR2: SEHNR, FQNEAQ (reference sequence). The CDR3 here is CASSPGGILDKLFF. For the CDR3, the DNA is TGTGCCAGCAGCCCCGGGGGGATTTTGGACAAACTGTTTTTT.

The genes are TRBV7-9 and TRBJ2-7; the match to TRBD1 covers 7 bases. With 1 base clipped from V and 2 bases from J, the junction kept 8 bases outside the gene matches. The CDR3 is made up of 16 amino acids. From germline, CDR1 is SEHNR and CDR2 FQNEAQ (reference sequence). CDR3 region: CASSLGGYRGPYEQYF. For the CDR3, the DNA is TGTGCCAGCAGCTTAGGGGGATACAGGGGACCCTACGAGCAGTACTTC.

This chain uses TRBV5-5 with TRBJ1-4; a weak D match, TRBD1 (6 bases). V gave up 1 base and J gave up 0 bases, with 19 bases separating them. This CDR3 has 19 residues. Per the germline V gene, CDR1 is SGHKS and CDR2 is YYEKEE (reference sequence). CDR3 sequence reads: CASSLTPPGTLTTNEKLFF. The CDR3 coding sequence is TGTGCCAGCAGCTTGACCCCTCCAGGGACACTTACAACTAATGAAAAACTGTTTTTT.

The chain joins TRBV28 to TRBJ1-6, with 9 bases fitting TRBD1. J gave up 10 bases and V 8 bases, and 9 bases lay outside the gene matches. The CDR3 is made up of 14 amino acids. The germline V gene encodes CDR1 MDHEN and CDR2 SYDVKM. The CDR3 here is CASQPGQGKSPLHF. CDR3 DNA: TGTGCCAGCCAACCGGGACAGGGAAAGTCACCCCTCCACTTT.

The chain combines TRBV28 with TRBJ2-3; 9 bases are a match to TRBD1. Germline V CDR1 and CDR2: MDHEN, SYDVKM. The CDR3 totals 18 residues. The V gene end was trimmed by 6 bases and the J gene end by 0 bases; junction bases not matched to a gene: 13. The CDR3 DNA follows: TGTGCCAGCAGACGAGGTTTGACAGGGGGACTTAGCACAGATACGCAGTATTTT. This codes for CASRRGLTGGLSTDTQYF.

This clone came up once. This sequence joins TRBV11-2 and TRBJ1-1; D ambiguous. V was clipped by 1 base and J by 9 bases, with 18 bases between them. Germline V gene lookup returns CDR1 SGHAT and CDR2 FQNNGV. The CDR3 runs to 15 residues. The CDR3 protein is CASSLALGSPDKAFF. CDR3 coding DNA: TGTGCCAGCAGCTTAGCCCTGGGATCGCCTGATAAAGCTTTCTTT.

This clone was seen only once. The rearrangement links TRBV2 to TRBJ2-2; D not certain. This CDR3 comprises 12 residues. V lost 6 bases and J lost 3, with 5 bases in between. Germline V gene lookup returns CDR1 SNHLY and CDR2 FYNNEI. The CDR3 sequence is CASSADTGELFF. CDR3 DNA: TGTGCCAGCAGCGCCGACACCGGGGAGCTGTTTTTT.

The gene calls are TRBV6-1 and TRBJ1-1; TRBD1 matches 9 bases. Germline loops: CDR1 MNHNS, CDR2 SASEGT. This CDR3 contains 13 residues. Trimming removed 6 bases from V and 5 bases from J; junction bases left unmatched: 4. The CDR3 loop is CASSAGTGTEAFF. The CDR3 bases are TGTGCCAGCAGCGCCGGGACAGGGACTGAAGCTTTCTTT.

This sequence joins TRBV7-2 and TRBJ1-2; D uncertain. The germline V and J ends were trimmed by 3 bases and 8 bases, with 13 bases remaining between them. This CDR3 spans 13 amino acids. Germline-derived CDR1 and CDR2 are SGHTA and FQGNSA. The CDR3 sequence: CASSFLGNRGYTF. The CDR3 nucleotides read TGTGCCAGCAGCTTTCTGGGTAATAGAGGCTACACCTTC.